The 8 T cell receptor beta chains below were found in one sample sequenced in a study of blood T cell repertoires in COVID-19. Produced via immunoSEQ multiplex PCR; TCRdb's table is partial and in-frame only. The sample records 150,000 to 250,000 clones, roughly four fifths being singletons. Material: PBMCs or T cells enriched from blood (not recorded which). These receptors came from a man between 40 and 49 years old who had recovered from COVID-19.

The rearrangement uses TRBV19 and TRBJ1-2; D is possibly TRBD1 (6 bases). Between the trimmed V and J ends, which lost 10 bases and 4 bases, there was a span of 25 bases. The CDR3 is 16 amino acids. Per the germline V gene, CDR1 is LNHDA and CDR2 is SQIVND (reference sequence). The CDR3 coding sequence is TGTGCCACCAAGGAGCAGGGGCAGACCGGAATCTATGGCTACACCTTC. Protein sequence: CATKEQGQTGIYGYTF. Full variable domain (outside the CDR3, taken from reference TRBV19 and TRBJ1-2): DGGITQSPKYLFRKEGQNVTLSCEQNLNHDAMYWYRQDPGQGLRLIYYSQIVNDFQKGDIAEGYSVSREKKESFPLTVTSAQKNPTAFYLCATKEQGQTGIYGYTFGSGTRLTVV.

This clone was seen a handful of times. The chain combines TRBV4-1 with TRBJ1-4; D is uncertain. V was pared by 5 bases and J by 7 bases, with 11 bases between. The CDR3 is 13 amino acids. Per the germline V gene, CDR1 is MGHRA and CDR2 is YSYEKL. As DNA, the CDR3 is TGCGCCAGCAGCTTGCGGGTTGGTGAAAAACTGTTTTTT. Translating gives CASSLRVGEKLFF.

Only one count was recorded for this clone. The chain uses TRBV10-1 and TRBJ2-3; 7 bases align to TRBD1. Germline loops: CDR1 WNHNN, CDR2 SYGVQD (reference sequence). This CDR3 is built from 14 residues. With V trimmed by 8 bases and J by 0 bases, 5 bases remained unmatched. CDR3 amino acids: CASGSDRSTDTQYF. The CDR3 bases are TGCGCCAGCGGATCGGACAGGAGCACAGATACGCAGTATTTT.

The genes are TRBV14 and TRBJ1-6; D remains unclear. V was cut by 3 bases and J by 10 bases, with 7 bases left in between. Germline V gene data show CDR1 as SGHDN and CDR2 as FVKESK. CDR3 length: 12 residues. The DNA of the CDR3 is TGTGCCAGCAGCCACCCTAGCTCACCCCTCCACTTT. Encoded protein: CASSHPSSPLHF.

This clone was counted a single time. This CDR3 reads CASSQERDRVSPLHF. Written as DNA, the CDR3 is TGTGCCAGCAGCCAAGAAAGGGACAGGGTTTCACCCCTCCACTTT. V usage is TRBV4-2 and J usage is TRBJ1-6; TRBD1 matches at 9 bases. V was clipped by 0 bases and J by 9 bases; unmatched bases: 3. The CDR3 extends over 15 amino acids. The germline gives CDR1 LGHNA, CDR2 YNFKEQ.

The chain joins TRBV6-6 to TRBJ1-2, with TRBD1 matching over 11 bases. Germline V gene lookup returns CDR1 MNHNY and CDR2 SVGAGI (reference sequence). J was trimmed by 5 bases and V by 5 bases; bases with no gene match: 10. The CDR3 runs 16 residues. The CDR3 is CASSARDRGKLYGYTF. In DNA, the CDR3 is TGTGCCAGCAGTGCAAGGGACAGGGGGAAATTATATGGCTACACCTTC.

Written as DNA, the CDR3 is TGTGCCAGCAGCGGGACAGGGGGCTCGGGAGAGACCCAGTACTTC. As protein: CASSGTGGSGETQYF. The gene calls are TRBV5-6 and TRBJ2-5; 12 bases line up with TRBD1. Germline V lookup: CDR1 SGHDT, CDR2 YYEEEE. This CDR3 has 15 residues. Trimming at V came to 4 bases and at J to 4 bases, leaving 5 bases not matched to a gene.

This CDR3 is CASSPGQGYQPQHF. The DNA for the CDR3 is TGTGCCAGCAGCCCGGGACAGGGATATCAGCCCCAGCATTTT. This chain joins TRBV5-5 and TRBJ1-5; 9 bases align to TRBD1. The J segment lost 5 bases and the V segment lost 4 bases, leaving 4 bases of the junction unmatched. In germline, CDR1 is SGHKS, CDR2 YYEKEE (reference sequence). CDR3 size: 14 residues.